The clone carrying this TCR beta chain has more than one count but fewer than ten. Its target is unknown. The entry originates in a study of cytomegalovirus exposure and HLA in healthy donors. Both 60 Vbeta primers and 13 Jbeta primers went into the PCR. Produced via immunoSEQ multiplex PCR; TCRdb's table is partial and in-frame only. The sample consists of some 170,000 clones, 75% to 90% of them appearing once. Study results and caveats: Earlier findings revealed that most TCR beta V segments proved productive either about 87% or about 30% of the time. When a later analysis compared HLA-associated TCR beta chains with equally common others, the HLA-associated chains turned out to be more clonally expanded and to have lower generation probabilities. Among the most significant clusters, several appeared linked to common viral pathogens in a later analysis.

The sequencing input was PBMCs. This sequence originates from a man aged 50 to 59 in good health and CMV-seropositive.

CDR3 sequence reads: CASSIGDRVTEPLHF. CDR3 DNA sequence: TGTGCCAGTAGTATAGGGGACAGGGTAACAGAGCCCCTCCACTTT. This chain uses TRBV19 with TRBJ1-6; 9 nucleotides agree with TRBD1. The V and J ends lost 1 base and 13 bases, in that order; junction bases with no gene match: 8. The CDR3 runs to 15 residues. Germline values: CDR1 LNHDA, CDR2 SQIVND (reference sequence).